The present T cell receptor beta chain was sequenced within a study of blood T cells in healthy people across ages. General study points: Considered underestimates were the diversity estimates obtained from one million T cells. Roughly linear age-related decline in beta diversity appeared, significant by age about 40.

In regard to this clonotype: Its antigen remains unidentified.

The V gene lost 2 bases and the J gene lost 10 bases, with 3 bases spanning the gap. Germline-derived CDR1 and CDR2 are MGHDK and SYGVNS. This CDR3 has 10 amino acids. The use of a sample-barcoded 5' primer and a J-beta primer mix characterized a second PCR of roughly 6 to 11 cycles. In TCRdb, the 5' RACE reads were re-called with MiXCR into one record per CDR3 protein. The table has 650,000 to 1,000,000 distinct CDR3 sequences, under 40% seen once. This receptor was identified in a young man in good health. The sequencing sample was made of blood. The chain recombines TRBV25-1 with TRBJ2-1; D ambiguous. The CDR3 sequence is CASSEREQFF. DNA of the CDR3: TGTGCCAGCAGTGAACGGGAGCAGTTCTTC.